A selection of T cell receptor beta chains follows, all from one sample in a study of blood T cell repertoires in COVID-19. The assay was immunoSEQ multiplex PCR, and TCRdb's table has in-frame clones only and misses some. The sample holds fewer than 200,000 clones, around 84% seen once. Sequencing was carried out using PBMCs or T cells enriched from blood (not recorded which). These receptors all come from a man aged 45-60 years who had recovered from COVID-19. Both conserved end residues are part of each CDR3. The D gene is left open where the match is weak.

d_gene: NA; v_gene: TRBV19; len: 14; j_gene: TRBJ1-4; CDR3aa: CASSTRGGNEKLFF
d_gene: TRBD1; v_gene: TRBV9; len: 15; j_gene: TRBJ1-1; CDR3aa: CASSVERDRNTEAFF
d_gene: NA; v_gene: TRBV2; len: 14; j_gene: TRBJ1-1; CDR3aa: CASSEFIANTEAFF
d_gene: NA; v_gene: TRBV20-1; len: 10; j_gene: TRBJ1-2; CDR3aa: CSFRGYGYTF
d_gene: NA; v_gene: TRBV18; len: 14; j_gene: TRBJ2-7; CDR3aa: CASSPRLELYEQYF
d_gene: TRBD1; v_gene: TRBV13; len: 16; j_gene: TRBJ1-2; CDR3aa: CASSQLQGARAYGYTF
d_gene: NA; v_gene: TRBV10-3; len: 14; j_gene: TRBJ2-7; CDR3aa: CAIRATGSSYEQYF
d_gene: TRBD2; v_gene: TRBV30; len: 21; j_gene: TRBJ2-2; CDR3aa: CAWSVSPTSGGALQNTGELFF
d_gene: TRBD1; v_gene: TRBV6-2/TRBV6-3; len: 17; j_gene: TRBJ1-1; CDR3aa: CASSSDRGVSGYTEAFF
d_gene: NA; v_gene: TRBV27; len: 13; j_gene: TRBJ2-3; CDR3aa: CASSLTGADTQYF